A selection of T cell receptor beta chains follows, all from one sample in a study of cytomegalovirus exposure and HLA in healthy donors. The assay was immunoSEQ multiplex PCR, and TCRdb's table has in-frame clones only and misses some. The record lists tens of thousands of clones, of which the ten most abundant hold less than 5.5%. Sample: PBMCs. These receptors came from a woman aged 40 to 50 in good health and CMV-seropositive. CDR3s include the opening cysteine and the closing phenylalanine or tryptophan. The D gene is left open where the match is weak.

cdr3_aa cdr3_nt j_call d_call v_call
CASSLAEIGGYTF TGTGCCAGCAGCTTGGCGGAGATCGGTGGCTACACCTTC TRBJ1-2 . TRBV5-6
CASSQLERQGRGAFF TGTGCCAGCAGCCAACTCGAAAGACAGGGGAGGGGGGCTTTCTTT TRBJ1-1 TRBD1 TRBV4-2
CASSLVVGEYQETQYF TGCGCCAGCAGCTTGGTCGTCGGAGAGTACCAAGAGACCCAGTACTTC TRBJ2-5 . TRBV5-1
CASSLRQGGTEAFF TGCGCCAGCAGCCTGCGACAGGGTGGCACTGAAGCTTTCTTT TRBJ1-1 TRBD1 TRBV5-1
CASSAPGFSTDTQYF TGTGCCAGCAGCGCGCCAGGGTTTAGCACAGATACGCAGTATTTT TRBJ2-3 . TRBV9
CASSSQVAGLDYGYTF TGTGCCAGCAGTTCACAGGTGGCAGGTTTAGACTATGGCTACACCTTC TRBJ1-2 . TRBV7-9
CASSLGLNSGNTIYF TGTGCCAGCAGTTTGGGACTGAACTCTGGAAACACCATATATTTT TRBJ1-3 . TRBV28
CASSWGGTGAYEQYF TGTGCCAGCAGCTGGGGAGGGACAGGGGCCTACGAGCAGTACTTC TRBJ2-7 TRBD1 TRBV28
CASSFFSGVGGNTIYF TGTGCCAGTAGTTTCTTCTCAGGGGTTGGCGGAAACACCATATATTTT TRBJ1-3 . TRBV19
CASSLGGSGRQETQYF TGTGCCAGCAGCTTGGGGGGTAGCGGCCGCCAAGAGACCCAGTACTTC TRBJ2-5 . TRBV5-6
CASSDPGEGANVLTF TGTGCCAGCAGTGACCCAGGGGAAGGGGCCAACGTCCTGACTTTC TRBJ2-6 . TRBV6-4
CASSFDGGSNEKLFF TGCGCCAGCAGCTTCGACGGCGGATCTAATGAAAAACTGTTTTTT TRBJ1-4 . TRBV5-1
CASIEGAGGLSYEQYF TGTGCCAGCATAGAAGGGGCAGGGGGCCTATCCTACGAGCAGTACTTC TRBJ2-7 TRBD1 TRBV2
CATSRDPEGGRNEQFF TGTGCCACCAGCAGAGATCCGGAGGGAGGACGGAATGAGCAGTTCTTC TRBJ2-1 . TRBV15
CASSITGTGGDTQYF TGCGCCAGCAGCATAACCGGGACAGGGGGAGATACGCAGTATTTT TRBJ2-3 TRBD1 TRBV5-1
CASSLLLGWASNDEQYF TGTGCCAGCAGTTTGTTACTCGGGTGGGCTAGCAACGACGAGCAGTACTTC TRBJ2-7 . TRBV28
CASRFSGGSNEQFF TGCGCCAGCAGGTTTAGCGGGGGGAGCAATGAGCAGTTCTTC TRBJ2-1 TRBD2 TRBV10-2
CASSLTTSNYEQYF TGCGCCAGCAGCCTAACGACTAGCAACTACGAGCAGTACTTC TRBJ2-7 TRBD2 TRBV5-1
CASSVEQGEITEAFF TGTGCCAGTAGTGTCGAACAGGGTGAGATCACTGAAGCTTTCTTT TRBJ1-1 . TRBV19
CASSLGGVRGGAYEQYF TGTGCCAGCAGCTTAGGAGGTGTACGCGGGGGGGCGTACGAGCAGTACTTC TRBJ2-7 TRBD2 TRBV7-2
CASSRTPGLGYEQYF TGTGCCAGCAGTCGTACCCCGGGACTAGGATACGAGCAGTACTTC TRBJ2-7 TRBD2 TRBV6-5
CASSYVGFSRETQYF TGTGCCAGCAGTTATGTCGGCTTCTCGCGGGAGACCCAGTACTTC TRBJ2-5 . TRBV28
CASSNGPGEPQHF TGCGCCAGCAGCAATGGGCCGGGGGAGCCCCAGCATTTT TRBJ1-5 . TRBV5-1
CASSLGREVFYEQYF TGTGCCAGCAGCTTGGGGCGGGAGGTCTTCTACGAGCAGTACTTC TRBJ2-7 TRBD2 TRBV11-2
CASRNTGGPGTGELFF TGTGCCAGCAGGAATACAGGGGGGCCCGGCACCGGGGAGCTGTTTTTT TRBJ2-2 TRBD1 TRBV2
CASTPNEKLFF TGTGCCAGCACCCCGAATGAAAAACTGTTTTTT TRBJ1-4 . TRBV6-6
CASSTGQDTSYEQYF TGTGCCAGCAGTACCGGCCAGGACACCTCCTACGAGCAGTACTTC TRBJ2-7 . TRBV6-6
CASDTPGGTEAFF TGTGCCAGCGACACCCCCGGAGGAACTGAAGCTTTCTTT TRBJ1-1 . TRBV28
CASSQDLEQYF TGCGCCAGCAGCCAAGATCTCGAGCAGTACTTC TRBJ2-7 . TRBV4-1
CASSIVEVYEKLFF TGTGCCAGTAGTATAGTGGAGGTTTATGAAAAACTGTTTTTT TRBJ1-4 . TRBV19
CASSLRALSNSPLHF TGCGCCAGCAGCCTACGCGCCCTTTCTAATTCACCCCTCCACTTT TRBJ1-6 . TRBV4-3
CASSDNALARTDTQYF TGTGCCAGCAGTGACAACGCCCTAGCGCGCACAGATACGCAGTATTTT TRBJ2-3 . TRBV2
CASSLGQAANYGYTF TGTGCCAGCAGCTTGGGACAGGCAGCTAACTATGGCTACACCTTC TRBJ1-2 TRBD1 TRBV7-9